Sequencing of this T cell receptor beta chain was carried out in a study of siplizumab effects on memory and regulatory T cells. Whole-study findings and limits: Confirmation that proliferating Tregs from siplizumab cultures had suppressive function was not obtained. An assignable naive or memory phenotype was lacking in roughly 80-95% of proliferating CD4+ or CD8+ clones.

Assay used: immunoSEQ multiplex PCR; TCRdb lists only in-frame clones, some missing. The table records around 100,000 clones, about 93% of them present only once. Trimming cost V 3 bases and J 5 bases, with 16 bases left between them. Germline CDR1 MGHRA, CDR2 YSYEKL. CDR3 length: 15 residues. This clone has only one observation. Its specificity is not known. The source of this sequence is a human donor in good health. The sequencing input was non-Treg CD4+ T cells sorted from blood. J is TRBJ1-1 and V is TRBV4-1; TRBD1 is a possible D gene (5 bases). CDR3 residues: CASSHLVQGDTEAFF. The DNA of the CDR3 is TGCGCCAGCAGCCACCTCGTTCAGGGCGATACTGAAGCTTTCTTT.